Following are 5 T cell receptor beta chains from one sample sequenced in a study of T cells in tuberculosis. Data came from immunoSEQ multiplex PCR; TCRdb stores just in-frame clones and leaves some out. Of about 43,000 clones in the sample, around 94% were seen once. The sample was PBMCs. The receptors derive from a donor aged 5 to 30 with latent tuberculosis or without tuberculosis infection. Some clones in this sample may be carry-over from other donors' samples.

J is TRBJ1-2 and V is TRBV7-2; D may be TRBD1 (5 bases). V lost 7 bases and J lost 8, with 20 bases in between. The CDR3 extends over 14 amino acids. From germline, CDR1 is SGHTA and CDR2 FQGNSA. The CDR3 DNA sequence: TGTGCCAGCATCCTTGGGGCAGACAGTGAGGGCTACACCTTC. Protein product: CASILGADSEGYTF.

The CDR3 DNA reads as TGCGCCAGCAGCCTGCAGGGGGCCAACGTCCTGACTTTC. Translated, it gives CASSLQGANVLTF. The chain combines TRBV5-1 with TRBJ2-6, with D unresolved. Per germline, CDR1 SGHRS and CDR2 YFSETQ. The CDR3 has 13 amino acids. With 4 bases removed from V and 4 bases from J, the gap between germline ends came to 6 bases.

CDR3 sequence: CASSYSGTGFTGELFF. CDR3 DNA sequence: TGTGCCAGCAGTTACTCGGGGACAGGGTTTACCGGGGAGCTGTTTTTT. This rearrangement joins TRBV6-7 to TRBJ2-2; 9 bases agree with TRBD1. TRBV6-7 is marked as an open reading frame, function uncertain. Trimming cost V 0 bases and J 5 bases; bases outside gene matches: 4. The CDR3 length is 16 residues.

The rearrangement joins TRBV30 to TRBJ1-2, with D uncertain. This CDR3 has 14 residues. CDR1 and CDR2 from the germline V gene are GTSNPN and SVGIG (reference sequence). V was trimmed by 3 bases and J by 1 base, leaving 12 bases between them. CDR3 in DNA: TGTGCCTGGAGGCTGCTACCGAGTAACTATGGCTACACCTTC. It codes for CAWRLLPSNYGYTF. Together with reference TRBV30 and TRBJ1-2, the CDR3 gives the full variable domain: SQTIHQWPATLVQPVGSPLSLECTVEGTSNPNLYWYRQAAGRGLQLLFYSVGIGQISSEVPQNLSASRPQDRQFILSSKKLLLSDSGFYLCAWRLLPSNYGYTFGSGTRLTVV.

The genes are TRBV19 and TRBJ2-7; 10 bases are shared with TRBD1. CDR3 length: 15 residues. J was trimmed by 9 bases and V by 5 bases; bases with no gene match: 13. The germline V gene has CDR1 LNHDA and CDR2 SQIVND (reference sequence). CDR3 nucleotide sequence: TGTGCCAGTAGTCCCCGACAGGGGGCTCTAAGACGGCAGTACTTC. As protein: CASSPRQGALRRQYF.